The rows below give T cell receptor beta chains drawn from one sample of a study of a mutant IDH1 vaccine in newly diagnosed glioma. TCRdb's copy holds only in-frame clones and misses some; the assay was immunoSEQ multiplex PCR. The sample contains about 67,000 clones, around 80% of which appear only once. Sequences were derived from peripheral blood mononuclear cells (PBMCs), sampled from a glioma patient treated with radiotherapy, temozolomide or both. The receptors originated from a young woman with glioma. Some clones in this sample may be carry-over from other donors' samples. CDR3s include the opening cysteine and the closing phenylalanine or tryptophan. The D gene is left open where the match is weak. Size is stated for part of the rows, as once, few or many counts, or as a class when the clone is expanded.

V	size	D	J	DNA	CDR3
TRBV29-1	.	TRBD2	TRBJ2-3	TGCAGCGTTGCCTCTAGTGTCCCAGCGGGACTCAGCACAGATACGCAGTATTTT	CSVASSVPAGLSTDTQYF
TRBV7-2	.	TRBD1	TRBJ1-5	TGTGCCAGCAGCTTAGTAGGGACAGGTTATAGCAATCAGCCCCAGCATTTT	CASSLVGTGYSNQPQHF
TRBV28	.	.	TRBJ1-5	TGTGCCAGCAGACCCGGACGGCCCAATCAGCCCCAGCATTTT	CASRPGRPNQPQHF
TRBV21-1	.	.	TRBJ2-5	TGTGCCAGCAGTCTATATCCGGGACAGGGGAGAGAGACCCAGTACTTC	CASSLYPGQGRETQYF
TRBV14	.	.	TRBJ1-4	TGTGCCAGCAGCCAAGGCATCAGGGCCGAGAGGGAAAAACTGTTTTTT	CASSQGIRAEREKLFF
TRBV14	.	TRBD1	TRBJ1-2	TGTGCCAGCAGCCAAGTGACAGGGCCCCCAGATGGCTACACCTTC	CASSQVTGPPDGYTF
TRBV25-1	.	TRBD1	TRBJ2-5	TGTGCCAGCAGACCATCGACAGGGATGGAGACCCAGTACTTC	CASRPSTGMETQYF
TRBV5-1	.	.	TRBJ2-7	TGCGCCAGCAGCAGCACCTACGAGCAGTACTTC	CASSSTYEQYF
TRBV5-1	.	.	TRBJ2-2	TGCGCCAGCAGCTTACCAGGGACCAGGGAGCTGTTTTTT	CASSLPGTRELFF
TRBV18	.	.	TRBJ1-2	TGTGCCAGCTCACCCTCAGGGGACGGCGGCTACACCTTC	CASSPSGDGGYTF
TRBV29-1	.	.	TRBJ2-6	TGCAGCGTTCGTCAGGTTGACTCTGGGGCCAACGTCCTGACTTTC	CSVRQVDSGANVLTF
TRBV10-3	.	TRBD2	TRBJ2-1	TGTGCCATCAGTACTACGACTAGCCGGGATGAGCAGTTCTTC	CAISTTTSRDEQFF
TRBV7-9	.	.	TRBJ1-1	TGTGCCAGCAGCTTAGGTATCGGTGAAGCTTTCTTT	CASSLGIGEAFF
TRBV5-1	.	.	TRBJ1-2	TGCGCCAGCAGCTTGGAAGGGGTGCCAGCTAACTATGGCTACACCTTC	CASSLEGVPANYGYTF
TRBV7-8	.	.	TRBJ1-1	TGTGCCAGCAGCAGAGAAGGACAGAGGGGCACTGAAGCTTTCTTT	CASSREGQRGTEAFF
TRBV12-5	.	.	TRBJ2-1	TGTGCTAGTGGTTCCCCGGACGGGAGTATCTCCTACAATGAGCAGTTCTTC	CASGSPDGSISYNEQFF
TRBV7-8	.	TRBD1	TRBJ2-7	TGTGCCAGCAGCTTAGCTCCCGGACAGGTCTCCTTC	CASSLAPGQVSF
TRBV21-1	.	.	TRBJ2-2	TGTGCCAGCAGCAAAGAGGGGGGCTTGGACACCGGGGAGCTGTTTTTT	CASSKEGGLDTGELFF
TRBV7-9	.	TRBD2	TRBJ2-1	TGTGCCAGCAGGGGGACTAGCGGGAGGCCAACACCTGTGGGTGAGCAGTTCTTC	CASRGTSGRPTPVGEQFF
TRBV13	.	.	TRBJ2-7	TGTGCCAGCAGTCTACGAGCGGACTCCTACGAGCAGTACTTC	CASSLRADSYEQYF
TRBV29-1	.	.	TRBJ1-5	TGCAGCGTTTCCCGGGGGGGCGGGAGCAATCAGCCCCAGCATTTT	CSVSRGGGSNQPQHF
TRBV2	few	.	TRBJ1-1	TGTGCCAGCCCCCGTGGCACTGAAGCTTTCTTT	CASPRGTEAFF
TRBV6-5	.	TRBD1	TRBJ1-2	TGTGCCAGCAGTTCCTCGGGACAGGGTAGTAACTATGGCTACACCTTC	CASSSSGQGSNYGYTF
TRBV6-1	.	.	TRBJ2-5	TGTGCCAGCAGTGAAGGGGGTAGCGTACAAGAGACCCAGTACTTC	CASSEGGSVQETQYF
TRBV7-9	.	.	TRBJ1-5	TGTGCCAGCAGCAATAATGACAGACCTAATCAGCCCCAGCATTTT	CASSNNDRPNQPQHF
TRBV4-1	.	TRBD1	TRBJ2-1	TGCGCCAGCAGCCAGACAGGGGGTGTTACCTACAATGAGCAGTTCTTC	CASSQTGGVTYNEQFF
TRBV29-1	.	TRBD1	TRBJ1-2	TGCGGTTTAGGGACAGGGGGCGCATCCTTGGAGGACTACACCTTC	CGLGTGGASLEDYTF
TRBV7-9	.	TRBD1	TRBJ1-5	TGTGCCAGCAGCGCGCGGACAGGGGGGGTCAATCAGCCCCAGCATTTT	CASSARTGGVNQPQHF
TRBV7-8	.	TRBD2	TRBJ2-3	TGTGCCAGCAGCTTACGGGGGGGCACAGATACGCAGTATTTT	CASSLRGGTDTQYF
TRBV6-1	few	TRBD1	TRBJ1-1	TGTGCCAGCAGCGAGACAGGGAGACACACTGAAGCTTTCTTT	CASSETGRHTEAFF
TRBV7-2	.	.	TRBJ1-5	TGTGCCAGCAGCTCCGTTAGCAATCAGCCCCAGCATTTT	CASSSVSNQPQHF
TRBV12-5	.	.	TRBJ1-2	TGTGCTAGTGGGGGCAACGCTCCCTGGGGCTACACCTTC	CASGGNAPWGYTF
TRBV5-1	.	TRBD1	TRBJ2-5	TGCGCCAGCAGCTATGGGACAGCACAAGAGACCCAGTACTTC	CASSYGTAQETQYF
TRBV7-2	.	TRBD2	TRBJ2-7	TGTGCCAGCAGCTTACGGCCGGGACTAGCGGTCTACGAGCAGTACTTC	CASSLRPGLAVYEQYF
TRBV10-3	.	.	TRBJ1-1	TGTGCCACCCAGGACTACGGGATGAACACTGAAGCTTTCTTT	CATQDYGMNTEAFF
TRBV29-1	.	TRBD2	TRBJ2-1	TGCAGCGTCACGAGCTTTTGGGAGGGCACATACAATGAGCAGTTCTTC	CSVTSFWEGTYNEQFF
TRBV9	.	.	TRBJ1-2	TGTGCCAGCAGCGCGGTACAAGGCAGAAACTATGGCTACACCTTC	CASSAVQGRNYGYTF
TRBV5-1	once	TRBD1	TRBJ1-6	TGCGCCAGCAGTCCGGCCGGGGACAGGGGAAATTCACCCCTCCACTTT	CASSPAGDRGNSPLHF
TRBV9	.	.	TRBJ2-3	TGTGCCAGCACCGACGGGGGCGGTACGCAGTATTTT	CASTDGGGTQYF
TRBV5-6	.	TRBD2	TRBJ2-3	TGTGCCAGCAGCCCCAGCGGGGGGGTAGATACGCAGTATTTT	CASSPSGGVDTQYF
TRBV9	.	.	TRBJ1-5	TGTGCCAGCAGCGTACAGGGTAATCAGCCCCAGCATTTT	CASSVQGNQPQHF
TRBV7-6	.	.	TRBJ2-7	TGTGCCAGCAGCTTCGGAACGGGAGAGCTCTACGAGCAGTACTTC	CASSFGTGELYEQYF
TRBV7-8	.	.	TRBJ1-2	TGTGCCAGCAGCGTAGTCCTTGGGGAACCGGGTGGCTACACCTTC	CASSVVLGEPGGYTF
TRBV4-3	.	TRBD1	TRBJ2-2	TGCGCCAGCAGCCCCACAGGGGACCCGAACACCGGGGAGCTGTTTTTT	CASSPTGDPNTGELFF
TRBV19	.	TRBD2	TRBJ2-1	TGTGCCAGTAGTCCCGGAGTAGCGGGGGGAACGCAGTTCTTC	CASSPGVAGGTQFF
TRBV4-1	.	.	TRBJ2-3	TGCGCCAGCAGCCAAGTCACAGATACGCAGTATTTT	CASSQVTDTQYF
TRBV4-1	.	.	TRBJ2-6	TGCGCCAGCAGCCAAGGAAGGAGGGTAGGTGGGGCCAACGTCCTGACTTTC	CASSQGRRVGGANVLTF
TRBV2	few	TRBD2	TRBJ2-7	TGTGCCAGCACCCCGGGCGGGACTAGTGGCGAGCAGTACTTC	CASTPGGTSGEQYF
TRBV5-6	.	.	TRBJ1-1	TGTGCCAGCAGCCGACTGACGAACGGAGCTTTCTTT	CASSRLTNGAFF
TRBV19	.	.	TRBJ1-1	TGTGCCAGCAGCTTCGGCACCTCCGAAGCTTTCTTT	CASSFGTSEAFF
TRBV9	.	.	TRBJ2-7	TGTGCCAGCAGCGTAGGGACACTCTCCTACGAGCAGTACTTC	CASSVGTLSYEQYF
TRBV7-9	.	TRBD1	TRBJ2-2	TGTGCCAGCAGCCCCGACAGGGTGGCCGGGGAGCTGTTTTTT	CASSPDRVAGELFF